One T cell receptor (beta chain) is described in this entry. The germline V gene has CDR1 SNHLY and CDR2 FYNNEI. The CDR3 has 14 residues. J lost 5 bases, V lost 5 bases, and 6 bases had no gene match. Per the original data handling: Quantification of nucleated cells was approximated via reference gene primer amplification. Profiling relied on immunoSEQ multiplex PCR, and the TCRdb table lists in-frame clones only, not all of them. V, J and clone size reflect that table, while D and trimming were determined from the DNA. The sample contains 120,000 to 150,000 clones, about nine tenths of which appear only once. The entry originates in a study of blood T cell repertoires in COVID-19. Overall study: The United States, Italy and Spain provided the acute and convalescent COVID-19 samples. PBMCs, B-cell-depleted T cells, or T cells provided the cDNA or gDNA that made up the material.

This TCR was recovered from a human donor in a cohort sampled during active COVID-19. The chain carries TRBV2 and TRBJ2-3; 8 nucleotides line up with TRBD1. The sequencing input was peripheral blood. For the CDR3, the DNA is TGTGCCAGCAGTACTGACAGGGGCAGAGATACGCAGTATTTT. Its translation is CASSTDRGRDTQYF.